This TCR beta chain comes out of a study of blood T cell repertoires in COVID-19. The overall study: Samples representing acute and convalescent COVID-19 were sourced from the United States, Italy and Spain. In each case, the material was cDNA or gDNA derived from T cells, B-cell-depleted T cells, or PBMCs.

CDR3 length: 15 residues. Germline CDR1 reads SGHTA; CDR2 reads FQGNSA. J lost 5 bases, V lost 2 bases, and 7 bases had no gene match. In the authors' methods: Amplified reference gene primers provided the basis for estimating nucleated cell counts. Repertoires were generated with immunoSEQ multiplex PCR, while TCRdb's copy carries only in-frame clones and drops some. D and trimming were read from the DNA, whereas the V and J calls and clone size are those reported in that table. The sample records about 99,000 clones, roughly 79% being singletons. This clonotype originated in a man aged 80 or over with COVID-19, enrolled during active disease. Sequencing input: peripheral blood. The V gene is TRBV7-2, the J gene TRBJ1-2, with 8 bases aligning to TRBD1. CDR3 nucleotides: TGTGCCAGCAGCTTAATGACAGGGGCAGGGTATGGCTACACCTTC. The encoded protein is CASSLMTGAGYGYTF.